Below are 18 T cell receptor beta chains sequenced from a single sample in a study of PD-L1 blockade in urothelial cancer. This sample's time point: peripheral blood 6 weeks after treatment start. Profiled with immunoSEQ multiplex PCR; TCRdb holds only in-frame clones, not every one. Of over 15,000 clones listed, around 86% were seen once; the top ten hold approximately 1.6%. The sample in question was PBMCs, obtained around atezolizumab (anti-PD-L1) treatment. The source is a man in his forties or fifties with urothelial cancer.

The chain uses TRBV7-2 and TRBJ2-2; tentative D call: TRBD1 (6 bases). Germline CDR1 reads SGHTA; CDR2 reads FQGNSA. The CDR3 contains 14 residues. V was pared by 5 bases and J by 4 bases, with 11 bases between. The CDR3 sequence is CASSLGQTTGELFF. In nucleotides, the CDR3 is TGTGCCAGCAGCCTAGGACAGACCACCGGGGAGCTGTTTTTT.

This sequence joins TRBV9 and TRBJ2-1; a possible D gene is TRBD2 (7 bases). The CDR3 consists of 15 residues. V dropped 2 bases and J dropped 4 bases, with 13 bases sitting between them. Germline CDR1 and CDR2: SGDLS and YYNGEE. CDR3 region: CASSVGGGTYNEQFF. The CDR3 nucleotides read TGTGCCAGCAGCGTTGGCGGGGGCACATACAATGAGCAGTTCTTC.

V usage is TRBV27 and J usage is TRBJ2-1; D is perhaps TRBD2 (5 bases). The germline V gene encodes CDR1 MNHEY and CDR2 SMNVEV (reference sequence). The CDR3 covers 13 residues. Trimming stripped 6 bases from V and 4 bases from J, with 10 bases between. The CDR3 DNA reads TGTGCCAGCAGCTCAAGCGGTTACAATGAGCAGTTCTTC. Amino acids: CASSSSGYNEQFF.

V is TRBV7-2 and J is TRBJ1-2; D may be TRBD1 (5 bases). Germline V lookup: CDR1 SGHTA, CDR2 FQGNSA. Deletions cut 3 bases from V and 6 bases from J, with 11 bases between. The CDR3 runs to 13 residues. Here the CDR3 reads CASSLTEKHGYTF. CDR3 nucleotide sequence: TGTGCCAGCAGCTTGACAGAGAAACATGGCTACACCTTC.

The chain carries TRBV29-1 and TRBJ2-6, with D tentatively TRBD1 (6 bases). Germline V lookup: CDR1 SQVTM, CDR2 ANQGSEA. V was clipped by 7 bases and J by 0 bases, with 16 bases between them. CDR3 length: 16 amino acids. The CDR3 bases are TGCAGCGCCAGCCGGGACACCGACTCTGGGGCCAACGTCCTGACTTTC. This encodes CSASRDTDSGANVLTF.

In this sample, this clone turned up a few times. The chain combines TRBV15 with TRBJ1-4; 7 bases line up with TRBD1. V gave up 0 bases and J gave up 4 bases; unmatched junction bases: 2. Germline V gives CDR1 LNHNV, CDR2 YYDKDF (reference sequence). This CDR3 is 15 amino acids long. The CDR3 loop is CATSRDGQVNEKLFF. The CDR3 bases are TGTGCCACCAGCAGAGATGGACAGGTTAATGAAAAACTGTTTTTT.

The chain links TRBV25-1 to TRBJ1-1, with D maybe TRBD1 (6 bases). Germline lookup yields CDR1 MGHDK and CDR2 SYGVNS. CDR3 length: 14 residues. Deletions cut 2 bases from V and 10 bases from J, with 17 bases between. This CDR3 reads CASSEAGDRSLAFF. CDR3 DNA sequence: TGTGCCAGCAGTGAAGCAGGTGACAGGAGTCTAGCTTTCTTT.

The chain uses TRBV6-5 and TRBJ1-6; TRBD1 is a possible D gene (6 bases). V dropped 2 bases and J dropped 7 bases, with 9 bases sitting between them. The CDR3 spans 14 residues. Germline CDR1 reads MNHEY; CDR2 reads SVGAGI. CDR3 sequence: CASSYQDSNSPLHF. CDR3 coding DNA: TGTGCCAGCAGTTACCAGGACAGCAATTCACCCCTCCACTTT.

The chain links TRBV14 to TRBJ2-2; unclear D gene. CDR3 length: 15 residues. V shed 1 base and J shed 1 base, with 7 bases lying between them. Germline CDR1 reads SGHDN; CDR2 reads FVKESK. This CDR3 reads CASSQVHGNTGELFF. In nucleotides, the CDR3 is TGTGCCAGCAGCCAAGTTCACGGGAACACCGGGGAGCTGTTTTTT. Drawing the rest from reference TRBV14 and TRBJ2-2, the complete variable domain is EAGVTQFPSHSVIEKGQTVTLRCDPISGHDNLYWYRRVMGKEIKFLLHFVKESKQDESGMPNNRFLAERTGGTYSTLKVQPAELEDSGVYFCASSQVHGNTGELFFGEGSRLTVL.

V is TRBV9 and J is TRBJ2-2, with D possibly being TRBD1 (6 bases). The CDR3 runs to 16 residues. Trimming cost V 0 bases and J 2 bases, with 11 bases left between them. Germline CDR1 and CDR2: SGDLS and YYNGEE. The CDR3 region has the DNA TGTGCCAGCAGCGTAGGGGCACAGGGTAACACCGGGGAGCTGTTTTTT. This sequence encodes CASSVGAQGNTGELFF.

The rearrangement links TRBV19 to TRBJ1-1; D perhaps matches TRBD1 (6 bases). Germline V gives CDR1 LNHDA, CDR2 SQIVND (reference sequence). V was clipped by 5 bases and J by 5 bases, with 12 bases between them. The CDR3 consists of 13 residues. The CDR3 region is CASSSGVVTEAFF. The DNA of the CDR3 is TGTGCCAGTAGTTCAGGGGTGGTTACTGAAGCTTTCTTT.

This clone came up a few times. As DNA, the CDR3 is TGTGCCAGCAGCCATTACGGACAGCACCAAGAGACCCAGTACTTC. Protein product: CASSHYGQHQETQYF. The rearrangement joins TRBV27 to TRBJ2-5; TRBD1 might be the D (6 bases). Germline CDR1 and CDR2: MNHEY and SMNVEV (reference sequence). The ends were cut back, 6 bases at V and 0 bases at J, with 14 bases in the middle. The CDR3 spans 15 residues.

The CDR3 nucleotides are TGTGCCAGCAGTTTTAAGTCGCAGGGACAGGGGAACACTGAAGCTTTCTTT. Its protein is CASSFKSQGQGNTEAFF. V gene TRBV27 combines with J gene TRBJ1-1; TRBD1 aligns across 9 bases. The CDR3 runs 17 residues. Per the germline V gene, CDR1 is MNHEY and CDR2 is SMNVEV (reference sequence). The junction had 9 bases not matched to a gene; V was cut back by 3 bases and J by 1 base.

This chain joins TRBV4-2 and TRBJ2-3; no reliable D call. Trimming stripped 0 bases from V and 0 bases from J, with 10 bases between. This CDR3 contains 16 residues. CDR1 and CDR2 from the germline V gene are LGHNA and YNFKEQ. In DNA, the CDR3 is TGTGCCAGCAGCCAAGAGTACTCGATTAGCACAGATACGCAGTATTTT. Translating it yields CASSQEYSISTDTQYF.

This chain connects TRBV6-5 to TRBJ2-5, with TRBD1 matching 9 bases. V was pared by 6 bases and J by 4 bases, with 9 bases of the junction left unmatched. This CDR3 comprises 15 residues. CDR1 is MNHEY and CDR2 is SVGAGI in the germline V gene. CDR3 coding DNA: TGTGCCAGCAGGCAACCACAGGGGGCACGAGAGACCCAGTACTTC. This sequence encodes CASRQPQGARETQYF.

A few counts support this clone. The chain recombines TRBV7-2 with TRBJ1-6; D not certain. This CDR3 spans 14 amino acids. CDR1 and CDR2 (germline): SGHTA, FQGNSA. V lost 4 bases, J lost 6 bases, and 10 bases lay in between. The CDR3 protein is CASSSGDSNSPLHF. As DNA, the CDR3 is TGTGCCAGCAGCTCCGGCGACTCTAATTCACCCCTCCACTTT.

This clone was picked up a small number of times. The chain couples TRBV6-1 to TRBJ1-5; D is ambiguous. This CDR3 comprises 14 residues. V was trimmed by 3 bases and J by 7 bases, leaving 13 bases between them. The germline V gene encodes CDR1 MNHNS and CDR2 SASEGT. CDR3 region: CASSDSGGRQPQHF. CDR3 sequence (DNA): TGTGCCAGCAGTGATTCAGGCGGGCGGCAGCCCCAGCATTTT.

The rearrangement joins TRBV7-8 to TRBJ2-4, with a tentative D call TRBD1 (6 bases). V lost 5 bases, J lost 5 bases, and 13 bases lay in between. This CDR3 contains 14 residues. CDR1 and CDR2 (germline): SGHVS, FQNEAQ. CDR3 coding DNA: TGTGCCAGCAGCCCAGGGGAAGTAGAAAACATTCAGTACTTC. It is translated as CASSPGEVENIQYF.